This is a list of T cell receptor beta chains from one sample in a study of blood T cell repertoires in COVID-19. TCRdb's copy holds only in-frame clones and misses some; the assay was immunoSEQ multiplex PCR. The sample yields roughly 100,000 clones, about 80% seen once. Source material: peripheral blood. The receptors originated from a human donor in a cohort sampled during active COVID-19. CDR3s include the opening cysteine and the closing phenylalanine or tryptophan. D genes are given only for firm matches. Expanded clones get a size class; other rows say once, few or many, or leave the size out.

V gene,J gene,D gene,clone size,CDR3 protein,CDR3 DNA
TRBV7-8,TRBJ1-2,-,-,CASSLVQGLPHGYTF,TGTGCCAGCAGCTTAGTACAGGGCCTCCCCCATGGCTACACCTTC
TRBV5-5,TRBJ1-1,-,-,CASSPGNRAEAFF,TGTGCCAGCAGCCCGGGGAACCGGGCTGAAGCTTTCTTT
TRBV6-4,TRBJ1-5,-,-,CASSDVAGNQPQHF,TGTGCCAGCAGTGACGTGGCAGGCAATCAGCCCCAGCATTTT
TRBV19,TRBJ2-1,TRBD1,-,CASTRTGSYNEQFF,TGTGCCAGTACCCGGACAGGGTCCTACAATGAGCAGTTCTTC
TRBV28,TRBJ1-1,-,-,CASREYGRVNTEAFF,TGTGCCAGCAGGGAGTATGGCAGGGTAAACACTGAAGCTTTCTTT
TRBV7-8,TRBJ2-5,TRBD2,-,CASSLGLAGPQETQYF,TGTGCCAGCAGCTTAGGTCTAGCGGGACCCCAAGAGACCCAGTACTTC
TRBV6-5,TRBJ1-5,-,-,CASSRTVYSNQPQHF,TGTGCCAGCAGTCGGACAGTTTATAGCAATCAGCCCCAGCATTTT
TRBV9,TRBJ2-3,TRBD2,-,CASSVEGTSSSDTQYF,TGTGCCAGCAGCGTCGAAGGGACTAGTTCCTCCGATACGCAGTATTTT
TRBV19,TRBJ1-1,TRBD1,-,CASKTTGGANTEAFF,TGTGCCAGTAAAACTACAGGGGGGGCGAACACTGAAGCTTTCTTT
TRBV3-1/TRBV3-2,TRBJ2-7,TRBD2,-,CASSQAILAGASTSYEQYF,TGTGCCAGCAGCCAAGCCATCCTAGCGGGAGCCTCGACCTCCTACGAGCAGTACTTC
TRBV5-4,TRBJ2-7,-,few,CASSFAGAYEQYF,TGTGCCAGCAGCTTTGCCGGGGCCTACGAGCAGTACTTC
TRBV10-1,TRBJ1-1,TRBD1,few,CASSGTGTGDTEAFF,TGCGCCAGCAGTGGAACAGGGACAGGGGACACTGAAGCTTTCTTT
TRBV4-2,TRBJ1-2,-,-,CASSPTREGLVGYTF,TGTGCCAGCAGCCCTACACGGGAAGGCCTGGTTGGCTACACCTTC
TRBV27,TRBJ2-5,-,-,CATMTGRETQYF,TGTGCCACCATGACAGGTCGAGAGACCCAGTACTTC
TRBV3-1/TRBV3-2,TRBJ2-7,-,few,CASSPGGEQYF,TGTGCCAGCAGCCCGGGTGGCGAGCAGTACTTC
TRBV7-3,TRBJ2-6,TRBD2,-,CASSLGREGLTF,TGTGCCAGCAGCTTAGGTCGGGAGGGCCTGACTTTC
TRBV23-1,TRBJ2-1,TRBD2,-,CASSQGTPSAAGGYNEQFF,TGCGCCAGCAGTCAAGGAACCCCTTCAGCAGCGGGAGGCTACAATGAGCAGTTCTTC
TRBV10-3,TRBJ2-1,-,-,CAISAGVGGYNEQFF,TGTGCCATCAGTGCAGGCGTGGGAGGATACAATGAGCAGTTCTTC
TRBV7-9,TRBJ1-4,-,-,CASSLAAGWNEKLFF,TGTGCCAGCAGCTTAGCGGCAGGGTGGAATGAAAAACTGTTTTTT
TRBV10-2,TRBJ1-2,TRBD1,-,CASARDSYGYTF,TGCGCCAGCGCGCGGGACAGCTATGGCTACACCTTC
TRBV12-3/TRBV12-4,TRBJ1-1,-,-,CASSLSVVGGAFF,TGTGCCAGCAGTTTATCGGTCGTTGGGGGGGCTTTCTTT
TRBV3-1/TRBV3-2,TRBJ2-1,-,few,CASSQGRDRNQFF,TGTGCCAGCAGCCAAGGGCGGGACCGGAATCAGTTCTTC
TRBV7-2,TRBJ2-1,-,-,CASRSGLSSYNEQFF,TGTGCCAGCAGATCGGGACTTAGTTCCTACAATGAGCAGTTCTTC
TRBV2,TRBJ1-1,-,-,CASSDWESGMGEAFF,TGTGCCAGCAGTGATTGGGAATCGGGAATGGGTGAAGCTTTCTTT
TRBV4-1,TRBJ1-4,TRBD1,-,CASSPGTARSNEKLFF,TGCGCCAGCAGCCCAGGGACAGCAAGGTCTAATGAAAAACTGTTTTTT
TRBV5-4,TRBJ1-2,TRBD1,-,CASSLGDRERGYTF,TGTGCCAGCAGCCTGGGGGACAGGGAGAGGGGCTACACCTTC
TRBV3-1/TRBV3-2,TRBJ1-1,-,-,CASSPNHGTEAFF,TGTGCCAGCAGTCCCAATCACGGCACTGAAGCTTTCTTT
TRBV5-1,TRBJ2-7,TRBD2,-,CASSSGGGHSYEQYF,TGCGCCAGCAGCTCCGGGGGAGGGCACTCCTACGAGCAGTACTTC
TRBV11-2,TRBJ2-7,-,-,CASSLDRYELEQYF,TGTGCCAGCAGCCTTGACAGATACGAACTCGAGCAGTACTTC
TRBV27,TRBJ2-7,-,-,CASSSGTPVYEQYF,TGTGCCAGCAGTTCCGGGACTCCAGTCTACGAGCAGTACTTC
TRBV18,TRBJ2-1,TRBD2,-,CASSPPTRREQVNEQFF,TGTGCCAGCTCACCACCGACTAGGCGGGAGCAGGTCAATGAGCAGTTCTTC
TRBV9,TRBJ2-3,-,-,CASSVERITDTQYF,TGTGCCAGCAGCGTAGAGCGGATCACAGATACGCAGTATTTT
TRBV28,TRBJ1-4,-,-,CASSLNLGHQTNEKLFF,TGTGCCAGCAGTCTGAACTTGGGACATCAAACTAATGAAAAACTGTTTTTT
TRBV18,TRBJ2-7,TRBD1,-,CASSPVGGTGVYEQYF,TGTGCCAGCTCACCCGTCGGGGGGACAGGGGTCTACGAGCAGTACTTC
TRBV11-2,TRBJ2-5,TRBD2,-,CASSFTSGQQETQYF,TGTGCCAGCAGTTTTACTAGCGGACAACAAGAGACCCAGTACTTC
TRBV3-1/TRBV3-2,TRBJ2-2,-,few,CASSQTDRELFF,TGTGCCAGCAGCCAAACGGACAGGGAGCTGTTTTTT
TRBV3-1/TRBV3-2,TRBJ2-7,TRBD2,-,CASSRLGLAGRGSYEQYF,TGTGCCAGCAGCAGGTTGGGACTAGCGGGAAGGGGTTCCTACGAGCAGTACTTC
TRBV10-3,TRBJ1-1,-,-,CAISESGAMNTEAFF,TGTGCCATCAGTGAGTCGGGGGCTATGAACACTGAAGCTTTCTTT
TRBV28,TRBJ1-2,-,-,CASSLPGNYGYTF,TGTGCCAGCAGTTTGCCGGGAAACTATGGCTACACCTTC
TRBV5-1,TRBJ2-5,-,-,CASSLRGGETQYF,TGCGCCAGCAGTCTCAGGGGCGGGGAGACCCAGTACTTC
TRBV18,TRBJ1-2,-,-,CASSPPGGDLKDYGYTF,TGTGCCAGCTCACCACCTGGGGGGGATCTGAAGGACTATGGCTACACCTTC
TRBV12-3/TRBV12-4,TRBJ1-1,-,-,CASSETGEAFF,TGTGCCAGCAGCGAAACAGGCGAAGCTTTCTTT
TRBV15,TRBJ2-7,-,-,CATSRDLSDYSYEQYF,TGTGCCACCAGCAGAGATCTCTCGGACTACTCCTACGAGCAGTACTTC
TRBV28,TRBJ2-3,-,-,CASSRPNSLHTQYF,TGTGCCAGCAGTCGCCCCAACTCGCTTCATACGCAGTATTTT
TRBV12-3/TRBV12-4,TRBJ1-2,TRBD1,few,CASSFTGVYGYTF,TGTGCCAGCAGTTTCACAGGGGTCTATGGCTACACCTTC
TRBV30,TRBJ1-1,TRBD1,-,CAWSGQGMIEAFF,TGTGCCTGGAGTGGACAGGGGATGATTGAAGCTTTCTTT
TRBV5-4,TRBJ2-1,TRBD2,-,CASSSGTSGLYNEQFF,TGTGCCAGCAGCAGCGGGACTAGCGGCCTATACAATGAGCAGTTCTTC
TRBV5-1,TRBJ2-7,-,few,CASSLGEYEQYF,TGCGCCAGCAGCTTAGGGGAATACGAGCAGTACTTC
TRBV5-6,TRBJ2-5,-,-,CASSLVEFQETQYF,TGTGCCAGCAGCTTGGTAGAGTTTCAAGAGACCCAGTACTTC
TRBV11-2,TRBJ2-7,TRBD1,-,CASSLAATGGSSYEQYF,TGTGCCAGCAGCTTAGCGGCCACAGGGGGTAGCTCCTACGAGCAGTACTTC
TRBV7-2,TRBJ2-7,-,-,CASSKRDKSEQYF,TGTGCCAGCAGCAAGCGGGACAAGTCGGAGCAGTACTTC
TRBV5-5,TRBJ1-5,-,-,CASSLAGNSNQPQHF,TGTGCCAGCAGCTTGGCAGGGAATAGCAATCAGCCCCAGCATTTT
TRBV6-5,TRBJ2-7,TRBD1,-,CASIMDRLLYEQYF,TGTGCCAGCATTATGGACAGGCTACTCTACGAGCAGTACTTC